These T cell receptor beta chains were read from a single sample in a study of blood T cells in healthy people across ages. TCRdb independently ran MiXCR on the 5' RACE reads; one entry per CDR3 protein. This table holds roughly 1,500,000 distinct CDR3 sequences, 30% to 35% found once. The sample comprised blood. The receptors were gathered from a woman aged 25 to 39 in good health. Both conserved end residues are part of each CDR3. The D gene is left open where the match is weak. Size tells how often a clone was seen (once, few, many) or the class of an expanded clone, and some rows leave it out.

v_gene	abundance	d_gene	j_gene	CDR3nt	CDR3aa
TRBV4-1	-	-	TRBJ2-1	TGCGCCAGCAGCCAAGCAAGTGTAAGGGGCCGAACCTACAATGAGCAGTTCTTC	CASSQASVRGRTYNEQFF
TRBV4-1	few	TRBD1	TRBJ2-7	TGCGCCAGCAGCCAACCCGGGACAGGGATCGACGAGCAGTACTTC	CASSQPGTGIDEQYF
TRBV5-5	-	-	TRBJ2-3	TGTGCCAGCAGCTACCCCGCATTGGCCGATACGCAGTATTTT	CASSYPALADTQYF
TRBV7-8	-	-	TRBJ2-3	TGTGCCAGCAGCTTGGAGGTCTTTAAAGATACGCAGTATTTT	CASSLEVFKDTQYF
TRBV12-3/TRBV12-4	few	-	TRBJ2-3	TGTGCCAGCAGTTTAGGGCTGGACCCCCATGTAGATACGCAGTATTTT	CASSLGLDPHVDTQYF
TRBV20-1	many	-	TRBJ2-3	TGCAGTGCTAGAGCCCTGGGATACACAGATACGCAGTATTTT	CSARALGYTDTQYF
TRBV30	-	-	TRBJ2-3	TGTGCCTTACTGTCCGGCGGGTACACGCAGTATTTT	CALLSGGYTQYF
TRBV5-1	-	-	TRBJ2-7	TGCGCCAGCAGCAGCGTTCCGGGCGGTCCCTACGAGCAGTACTTC	CASSSVPGGPYEQYF
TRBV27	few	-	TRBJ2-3	TGTGCCAGCAGTTTATCAACGGGGGCAGTTACAGATACGCAGTATTTT	CASSLSTGAVTDTQYF
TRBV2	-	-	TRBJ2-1	TGTGCCGGCAGTGAAGGCGGGCCCTCCTACAATGAGCAGTTCTTC	CAGSEGGPSYNEQFF
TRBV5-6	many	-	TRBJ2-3	TGTGCCAGCAGCTTGAGCCGGCGGATCGATACGCAGTATTTT	CASSLSRRIDTQYF
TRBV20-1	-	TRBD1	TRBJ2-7	TGCAGTGCTAGAGATCTGGGCAGGGGGCTTAGCGAGCAGTACTTC	CSARDLGRGLSEQYF
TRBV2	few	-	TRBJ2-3	TGTGCCAGCACCGAGTTCCGCACAGATACGCAGTATTTT	CASTEFRTDTQYF
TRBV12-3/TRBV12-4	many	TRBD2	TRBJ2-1	TGTGCCAGCCGATTCCCTGGCACGGGGGGGAGGATTGAGCAGTTCTTC	CASRFPGTGGRIEQFF
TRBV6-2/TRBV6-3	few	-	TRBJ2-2	TGTGCCAGTAGTTACCGTGGTGGTGGCGGCACCGGGGAGCTGTTTTTT	CASSYRGGGGTGELFF
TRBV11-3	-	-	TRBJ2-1	TGTGCCAGCAGCTCCGGGATAGTCAATGAGCAGTTCTTC	CASSSGIVNEQFF
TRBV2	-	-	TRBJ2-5	TGTGCCAGCAGTGAACGAGCGGCCACTGGGACCCAGTACTTC	CASSERAATGTQYF
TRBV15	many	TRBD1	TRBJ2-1	TGTGCCACAACCACGAGAGACAGGGCGTTCAATGAGCAGTTCTTC	CATTTRDRAFNEQFF
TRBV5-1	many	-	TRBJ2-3	TGCGCCAGCAGTGACCTCACAGATACGCAGTATTTT	CASSDLTDTQYF
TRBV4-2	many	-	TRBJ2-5	TGTGCCAGCAGCCAAGATGTGGGGGGGCCAAGCCAAGAGACCCAGTACTTC	CASSQDVGGPSQETQYF
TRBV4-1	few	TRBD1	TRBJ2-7	TGCGCCAGCAGCCAAGCTTGGGACAGACCCCACGAGCAGTACTTC	CASSQAWDRPHEQYF
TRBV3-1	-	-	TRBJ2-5	TGTGCCAGCAGCCAAACAGGGATTGAGACCCAGTACTTC	CASSQTGIETQYF
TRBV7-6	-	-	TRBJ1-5	TGTGCCAGCAGTTGGCAGGATCATCAGCCCCAGCATTTT	CASSWQDHQPQHF
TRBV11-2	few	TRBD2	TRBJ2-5	TGTGCCAGCAGCTTAGTGGTAGCGGGAGTCGGAGAGACCCAGTACTTC	CASSLVVAGVGETQYF